The 11 T cell receptor beta chains in this list originate from one sample, sequenced in a study of T cell responses to AZD1222 COVID-19 vaccine. Produced via immunoSEQ multiplex PCR; TCRdb's table is partial and in-frame only. The table has 150,000 to 200,000 clones, 94% seen once; the top ten hold 4% to 5.5%. Sequenced here: peripheral blood, sampled 28 days after the second AZD1222 dose. Every receptor here comes from an adult who received the AZD1222 COVID-19 vaccine.

The chain carries TRBV6-2 or TRBV6-3 and TRBJ2-3, with 9 bases identical to TRBD2. Germline CDR1 reads MNHEY; CDR2 reads SVGEGT. V lost 2 bases to trimming and J lost 0 bases; unmatched junction nucleotides: 6. This CDR3 contains 17 residues. DNA of the CDR3: TGTGCCAGCAGTTACGCCACCACTAGCGGGAGCACAGATACGCAGTATTTT. Translation: CASSYATTSGSTDTQYF.

J is TRBJ1-2 and V is TRBV2, with 9 bases lining up with TRBD1. Looked up from germline, CDR1 is SNHLY and CDR2 is FYNNEI. V lost 2 bases and J lost 4; bases outside the gene matches: 5. The CDR3 has 15 amino acids. The CDR3 protein is CASSERGQGGYGYTF. CDR3 nucleotides: TGTGCCAGCAGTGAAAGGGGACAGGGTGGCTATGGCTACACCTTC.

J is TRBJ2-1 and V is TRBV24-1; 9 nucleotides line up with TRBD2. Germline trimming cut 4 bases from V and 3 bases from J; bases unmatched to any gene: 6. From germline, CDR1 is KGHDR and CDR2 SFDVKD. This CDR3 spans 16 amino acids. The DNA of the CDR3 is TGTGCCACCAGTGAATTGGGAGCGGGAGGCTACAATGAGCAGTTCTTC. Amino acid sequence: CATSELGAGGYNEQFF.

This chain's CDR3 is CASSYSPGQGNYGYTF. The DNA for the CDR3 is TGTGCCAGCAGTTACTCCCCGGGACAGGGGAACTATGGCTACACCTTC. V is TRBV6-8 and J is TRBJ1-2; 10 positions agree with TRBD1. The CDR3 covers 16 residues. Germline V CDR1 and CDR2: MNHGY, SAAAGT. V was clipped by 0 bases and J by 2 bases; unmatched bases: 3.

J is TRBJ2-1 and V is TRBV6-2 or TRBV6-3; tentatively, D is TRBD2 (5 bases). The CDR3 is 15 residues long. The V and J ends lost 2 bases and 2 bases respectively, with 10 bases between them. The germline gives CDR1 MNHEY, CDR2 SVGEGT. This CDR3 reads CASSYEGGPYNEQFF. The CDR3 DNA follows: TGTGCCAGCAGTTACGAGGGCGGACCCTACAATGAGCAGTTCTTC.

CDR3 loop: CASSRNGQNTEAFF. As DNA, the CDR3 is TGTGCCAGCAGCAGAAATGGACAGAACACTGAAGCTTTCTTT. The chain has TRBV4-2 and TRBJ1-1; D perhaps matches TRBD1 (5 bases). This CDR3 is built from 14 residues. CDR1 and CDR2 (germline): LGHNA, YNFKEQ. V lost 5 bases and J lost 1, with 11 bases in between.

V and J are TRBV10-3 and TRBJ2-5; 8 bases match TRBD2. This CDR3 is built from 15 residues. V was clipped by 3 bases and J by 6 bases; unmatched bases: 9. Germline V CDR1 and CDR2: ENHRY, SYGVKD. The chain's CDR3 is CAISEGAGGLQTQYF. The CDR3 DNA reads as TGTGCCATCAGTGAAGGGGCGGGGGGCTTGCAGACCCAGTACTTC.

This chain joins TRBV27 and TRBJ2-7; D might be TRBD1 or TRBD2, each matching 5 bases. This CDR3 has 13 residues. The V and J ends lost 4 bases and 1 base respectively, with 8 bases between them. Germline CDR1 MNHEY, CDR2 SMNVEV (reference sequence). The CDR3 DNA reads as TGTGCCAGCAGTTGGGGACCTTCCTACGAGCAGTACTTC. Protein sequence: CASSWGPSYEQYF.

The J gene is TRBJ2-1, the V gene TRBV2, with 9 positions matching TRBD2. CDR3 size: 15 residues. With 6 bases clipped from V and 3 bases from J, the junction kept 6 bases outside the gene matches. Germline V gives CDR1 SNHLY, CDR2 FYNNEI. The DNA for the CDR3 is TGTGCCAGCAGCCTACTAGCGGGTCGCTACAATGAGCAGTTCTTC. This encodes CASSLLAGRYNEQFF.

The chain employs TRBV7-6 and TRBJ1-3; D unclear. The ends were cut back, 5 bases at V and 0 bases at J, with 11 bases in the middle. CDR3 size: 15 residues. Germline assignment: CDR1 SGHVS and CDR2 FNYEAQ. The CDR3 nucleotides read TGTGCCAGCAGCCCCCTTCTTAGCTCTGGAAACACCATATATTTT. Protein sequence: CASSPLLSSGNTIYF.

This clone occurred once. This chain connects TRBV18 to TRBJ1-4, with D uncertain. Germline values: CDR1 KGHSH, CDR2 LQKENI. There are 13 residues in the CDR3. V lost 8 bases and J 6 bases, leaving 13 bases between the germline ends. The CDR3 is CASLQRVDEKLFF. The DNA of the CDR3 is TGTGCCAGCCTTCAGAGGGTTGATGAAAAACTGTTTTTT.